The rows below give T cell receptor beta chains drawn from one sample of a study of cytomegalovirus exposure and HLA in healthy donors. Method: immunoSEQ multiplex PCR; TCRdb's copy keeps in-frame clones and lacks some. Here the sample spans approximately 84,000 clones, approximately 69% being singletons. The sequencing sample was made of PBMCs. The source is a man in his forties in good health and CMV-seropositive. Each CDR3 is given with its conserved first and last residue. D genes are given only for firm matches. Some rows have no size entry. The others give once, few or many, or a class for an expanded clone.

d_call j_call v_call clone_size cdr3_aa cdr3_nt
. TRBJ2-7 TRBV28 . CASSFGRNEQYF TGTGCCAGCAGTTTCGGGAGAAACGAGCAGTACTTC
. TRBJ2-2 TRBV7-9 . CASSRSWQGPGELFF TGTGCCAGCAGCCGGTCGTGGCAGGGGCCCGGGGAGCTGTTTTTT
TRBD1 TRBJ1-6 TRBV30 few CACAGTGDNSPLHF TGTGCCTGTGCCGGGACAGGGGACAATTCACCCCTCCACTTT
TRBD1 TRBJ2-3 TRBV7-2 . CASSRQGGTDTQYF TGTGCCAGCAGCCGACAGGGCGGTACAGATACGCAGTATTTT
. TRBJ2-7 TRBV2 few CASSPFYEQYF TGTGCCAGCAGCCCCTTCTACGAGCAGTACTTC
TRBD1 TRBJ2-7 TRBV28 few CASSSWDRVYEQYF TGTGCCAGCAGTTCATGGGACAGGGTTTACGAGCAGTACTTC
. TRBJ1-3 TRBV28 . CASRSTSEGNTIYF TGTGCCAGCAGATCCACCTCGGAGGGAAACACCATATATTTT
TRBD2 TRBJ2-1 TRBV9 . CASSVGGRAAGNEQFF TGTGCCAGCAGCGTAGGGGGGAGGGCCGCAGGGAATGAGCAGTTCTTC
TRBD1 TRBJ1-1 TRBV19 few CASTSMTGSTEAFF TGTGCCAGTACCTCAATGACAGGGTCCACTGAAGCTTTCTTT
TRBD1 TRBJ1-3 TRBV4-1 . CASSQDVTGVSGNTIYF TGCGCCAGCAGCCAAGATGTAACAGGGGTCTCTGGAAACACCATATATTTT
. TRBJ1-6 TRBV28 . CASSFSGKDSPLHF TGTGCCAGCAGTTTTTCAGGGAAGGATTCACCCCTCCACTTT
TRBD1 TRBJ1-1 TRBV29-1 . CSVEAGGSKNTEAFF TGCAGCGTTGAGGCAGGGGGCAGTAAGAACACTGAAGCTTTCTTT
. TRBJ2-7 TRBV9 . CASSVAMGAGEQYF TGTGCCAGCAGCGTAGCTATGGGAGCGGGCGAGCAGTACTTC